The rows below give T cell receptor beta chains drawn from one sample of a study of radiotherapy plus CTLA-4 blockade in lung cancer. Sequenced by immunoSEQ multiplex PCR; TCRdb stores in-frame clones only, minus some. This table holds 55,000 to 65,000 clones, 70% to 80% found once. The sample here was peripheral blood, taken from a patient treated with radiotherapy plus ipilimumab. These TCRs come from a human donor with non-small cell lung cancer who had a complete response to radiotherapy plus ipilimumab. Each CDR3 is given with its conserved first and last residue. The order of the fields is CDR3 DNA, CDR3 protein, clone size, J gene, D gene, V gene. A D gene is named only where the DNA matches it firmly. Part of the rows lack a size; the others show once, few, many or a class for expanded clones.

cdr3_nt: TGTGCCAGCAGCCGAGGGACTAGGAGCTCCTACGAGCAGTACTTC
cdr3_aa: CASSRGTRSSYEQYF
clone_size: NA
j_call: TRBJ2-7
d_call: TRBD2
v_call: TRBV6-6

cdr3_nt: TGTGCCAGCAGCTTCAGGGACAGGGGATTAATCACAGATACGCAGTATTTT
cdr3_aa: CASSFRDRGLITDTQYF
clone_size: NA
j_call: TRBJ2-3
d_call: TRBD1
v_call: TRBV5-5

cdr3_nt: TGTGCCATCAGTGCAACTCGGACAGACGTGAACACTGAAGCTTTCTTT
cdr3_aa: CAISATRTDVNTEAFF
clone_size: NA
j_call: TRBJ1-1
d_call: NA
v_call: TRBV10-3

cdr3_nt: TGTGCCAGTCACCCCGGGGATGCGCCCTACAATGAGCAGTTCTTC
cdr3_aa: CASHPGDAPYNEQFF
clone_size: NA
j_call: TRBJ2-1
d_call: NA
v_call: TRBV9

cdr3_nt: TGCGCCAGCAGCTTGGGACAGGGTTTTATTCACACCTTC
cdr3_aa: CASSLGQGFIHTF
clone_size: NA
j_call: TRBJ1-2
d_call: TRBD1
v_call: TRBV5-1

cdr3_nt: TGTGCCAGCAGCCTAACCGGGTCCTTGGGTCAGCCCCAGCATTTT
cdr3_aa: CASSLTGSLGQPQHF
clone_size: once
j_call: TRBJ1-5
d_call: NA
v_call: TRBV6-5

cdr3_nt: TGTGCCGCGGGGGGGCCCGCGAACACCGGGGAGCTGTTTTTT
cdr3_aa: CAAGGPANTGELFF
clone_size: NA
j_call: TRBJ2-2
d_call: TRBD2
v_call: TRBV27

cdr3_nt: TGTGCCAGCAGCTTAAGGCAGGGGATCGCTGAAGCTTTCTTT
cdr3_aa: CASSLRQGIAEAFF
clone_size: once
j_call: TRBJ1-1
d_call: NA
v_call: TRBV11-2

cdr3_nt: TGTGCCAGAAGCTCACCGGGACAGGGTTCACCCCTCCACTTT
cdr3_aa: CARSSPGQGSPLHF
clone_size: NA
j_call: TRBJ1-6
d_call: TRBD1
v_call: TRBV5-3

cdr3_nt: TGTGCCAGCAGCTCCACCGGGGTCGGGAATGGCGAGCAGTACTTC
cdr3_aa: CASSSTGVGNGEQYF
clone_size: NA
j_call: TRBJ2-7
d_call: NA
v_call: TRBV9

cdr3_nt: TGTGCCAGCAGTGGGACTAGCGGGGGGTTCAATGAGCAGTTCTTC
cdr3_aa: CASSGTSGGFNEQFF
clone_size: NA
j_call: TRBJ2-1
d_call: TRBD2
v_call: TRBV6-9

cdr3_nt: TGTGCCAGCAGTGACCCCGGGCCGGGGCAAGAGACCCAGTACTTC
cdr3_aa: CASSDPGPGQETQYF
clone_size: NA
j_call: TRBJ2-5
d_call: NA
v_call: TRBV25-1

cdr3_nt: TGTGCCAGCAGCCTCGGGCTGGGGACAGGGAGGCACGAGCAGTACTTC
cdr3_aa: CASSLGLGTGRHEQYF
clone_size: NA
j_call: TRBJ2-7
d_call: TRBD1
v_call: TRBV7-9

cdr3_nt: TGCGCCAGCAGCTTGCGCTCAACTAGCGGGAGTGGCGTTCAGTACTTC
cdr3_aa: CASSLRSTSGSGVQYF
clone_size: NA
j_call: TRBJ2-4
d_call: TRBD2
v_call: TRBV5-1

cdr3_nt: TGTGCCAGCTCACCACCCGACAGGAACTATGGCTACACCTTC
cdr3_aa: CASSPPDRNYGYTF
clone_size: few
j_call: TRBJ1-2
d_call: NA
v_call: TRBV18

cdr3_nt: TGTGCCAGCAGTTACGGACAGGGGCCACAAGAAGCTTTCTTT
cdr3_aa: CASSYGQGPQEAFF
clone_size: NA
j_call: TRBJ1-1
d_call: TRBD1
v_call: TRBV6-5

cdr3_nt: TGTGCCAGCTCACCACTCACCTCCGGGACAGGGGGCGAGCAGTACTTC
cdr3_aa: CASSPLTSGTGGEQYF
clone_size: NA
j_call: TRBJ2-7
d_call: TRBD1
v_call: TRBV18

cdr3_nt: TGTGCCAGCACTAGGGGAGATACGCAGTATTTT
cdr3_aa: CASTRGDTQYF
clone_size: NA
j_call: TRBJ2-3
d_call: NA
v_call: TRBV6-1

cdr3_nt: TGTGCCAGCAGACCTAGCGGGGGGGGATCTGATACGCAGTATTTT
cdr3_aa: CASRPSGGGSDTQYF
clone_size: NA
j_call: TRBJ2-3
d_call: TRBD2
v_call: TRBV5-7

cdr3_nt: TGTGCCAGCAGCCTAGGCGGTCGGCCGAATATGAACACTGAAGCTTTCTTT
cdr3_aa: CASSLGGRPNMNTEAFF
clone_size: NA
j_call: TRBJ1-1
d_call: NA
v_call: TRBV7-9

cdr3_nt: TGTGCCAGCAGCAAAGGGCCGGGGTTCCCTTGCTCCTATAATTCACCCCTCCACTTT
cdr3_aa: CASSKGPGFPCSYNSPLHF
clone_size: few
j_call: TRBJ1-6
d_call: NA
v_call: TRBV21-1

cdr3_nt: TGTGCCAGCAGTGCCGGGACAGGCCTTTTCTATGGCTACACCTTC
cdr3_aa: CASSAGTGLFYGYTF
clone_size: NA
j_call: TRBJ1-2
d_call: TRBD1
v_call: TRBV25-1

cdr3_nt: TGTGCCAGCAGCACAGGCCCGGGACAGGCTTACAATGAGCAGTTCTTC
cdr3_aa: CASSTGPGQAYNEQFF
clone_size: NA
j_call: TRBJ2-1
d_call: TRBD1
v_call: TRBV9

cdr3_nt: TGTGCCAGCAGCAAGGGACAGGGAGGGTACACCTACGAGCAGTACTTC
cdr3_aa: CASSKGQGGYTYEQYF
clone_size: NA
j_call: TRBJ2-7
d_call: TRBD1
v_call: TRBV5-4

cdr3_nt: TGTGCCAGCAGTGCCCGGGGTGACTCTGGGGCCAACGTCCTGACTTTC
cdr3_aa: CASSARGDSGANVLTF
clone_size: NA
j_call: TRBJ2-6
d_call: NA
v_call: TRBV25-1

cdr3_nt: TGTGCCAGCAGTAAAGGGGATAATAGCAATCAGCCCCAGCATTTT
cdr3_aa: CASSKGDNSNQPQHF
clone_size: few
j_call: TRBJ1-5
d_call: NA
v_call: TRBV27

cdr3_nt: TGTGCCAGTTGGCAAAGACAGGGGGCTTCCTACAATGAGCAGTTCTTC
cdr3_aa: CASWQRQGASYNEQFF
clone_size: NA
j_call: TRBJ2-1
d_call: TRBD1
v_call: TRBV7-9

cdr3_nt: TGTGCCAGCAGCTTGAGGTCTGCACTAGCGAGACCGATCGAGCAGTTCTTC
cdr3_aa: CASSLRSALARPIEQFF
clone_size: medium-sized
j_call: TRBJ2-1
d_call: TRBD2
v_call: TRBV5-8

cdr3_nt: TGTGCCAGCTCACCGGGGCAGGGCTCGGCTAACTATGGCTACACCTTC
cdr3_aa: CASSPGQGSANYGYTF
clone_size: NA
j_call: TRBJ1-2
d_call: NA
v_call: TRBV18

cdr3_nt: TGTGCCAGCAGTTCCAACCGCGAGGTAGGCTATGGCTACACCTTC
cdr3_aa: CASSSNREVGYGYTF
clone_size: NA
j_call: TRBJ1-2
d_call: NA
v_call: TRBV27

cdr3_nt: TGTGCCATCAGTGTAGACAGATCGGCTGGCTACACCTTC
cdr3_aa: CAISVDRSAGYTF
clone_size: few
j_call: TRBJ1-2
d_call: NA
v_call: TRBV10-3

cdr3_nt: TGTGCCAGCAGCTCCGCGGGGGGGGTGAACCCCGGGGAGCTGTTTTTT
cdr3_aa: CASSSAGGVNPGELFF
clone_size: NA
j_call: TRBJ2-2
d_call: TRBD2
v_call: TRBV7-9

cdr3_nt: TGCGCCAGTGGACAGGGACCCACTGAAGCTTTCTTT
cdr3_aa: CASGQGPTEAFF
clone_size: NA
j_call: TRBJ1-1
d_call: TRBD1
v_call: TRBV10-1

cdr3_nt: TGTGCCAGCAGCTACCGACAGGGTCATCAGCCCCAGCATTTT
cdr3_aa: CASSYRQGHQPQHF
clone_size: NA
j_call: TRBJ1-5
d_call: TRBD1
v_call: TRBV6-5

cdr3_nt: TGTGCCATCAGTGATGGCAGGGGGCGGGACTACACCTTC
cdr3_aa: CAISDGRGRDYTF
clone_size: few
j_call: TRBJ1-2
d_call: TRBD1
v_call: TRBV10-3

cdr3_nt: TGTGCCAGCAGCGCGTCCGGGGAGCTGTTTTTT
cdr3_aa: CASSASGELFF
clone_size: NA
j_call: TRBJ2-2
d_call: NA
v_call: TRBV5-5

cdr3_nt: TGTGCCAGCAGCGCTAGGACAGGGGGGAACTACAATGAGCAGTTCTTC
cdr3_aa: CASSARTGGNYNEQFF
clone_size: NA
j_call: TRBJ2-1
d_call: TRBD1
v_call: TRBV6-4

cdr3_nt: TGTGCCGTAGGACAGTTGGGGTCTGGGCAGTTCTTC
cdr3_aa: CAVGQLGSGQFF
clone_size: NA
j_call: TRBJ2-1
d_call: NA
v_call: TRBV6-6

cdr3_nt: TGCGCCAGCAGTGGACAGGACCCGAACACCGGGGAGCTGTTTTTT
cdr3_aa: CASSGQDPNTGELFF
clone_size: NA
j_call: TRBJ2-2
d_call: NA
v_call: TRBV10-1